The 3 T cell receptor beta chains below come from one sample, sequenced in a study of blood T cell repertoires in COVID-19. The data were produced by immunoSEQ multiplex PCR, yet TCRdb's version contains in-frame clones alone and is incomplete. The sample lists about 200,000 clones, about nine tenths occurring once. Sequencing used peripheral blood. The receptor set was obtained from a man aged 18 to 30 with active or convalescent COVID-19.

The V gene is TRBV30, the J gene TRBJ1-5, with a possible D match to TRBD1 (5 bases). Trimming stripped 4 bases from V and 2 bases from J, with 12 bases between. The CDR3 sequence is 14 residues long. Germline CDR1 and CDR2: GTSNPN and SVGIG (reference sequence). The CDR3 loop reads CAWKGSGRNQPQHF. CDR3 bases: TGTGCCTGGAAGGGCTCAGGGCGCAATCAGCCCCAGCATTTT.

V is TRBV7-2 and J is TRBJ2-1; D is perhaps TRBD1 (5 bases). Trimming took 3 bases from V and 5 from J, leaving 17 bases between them. The CDR3 spans 16 residues. The germline CDR1 and CDR2 sequences are SGHTA and FQGNSA. CDR3: CASSFLRANPNNEQFF. CDR3 DNA: TGTGCCAGCAGCTTCCTCAGGGCCAATCCTAACAATGAGCAGTTCTTC.

The chain carries TRBV6-6 and TRBJ1-1, with 7 bases matching TRBD1. Germline assignment: CDR1 MNHNY and CDR2 SVGAGI (reference sequence). Unmatched junction bases numbered 24, after V lost 5 bases and J lost 0 bases. The length of the CDR3 is 21 residues. The CDR3 DNA reads as TGTGCCAGCAGTCCAAAAATGGGCAGGGGGTTCCCCGTAAATATGAACACTGAAGCTTTCTTT. Protein product: CASSPKMGRGFPVNMNTEAFF.